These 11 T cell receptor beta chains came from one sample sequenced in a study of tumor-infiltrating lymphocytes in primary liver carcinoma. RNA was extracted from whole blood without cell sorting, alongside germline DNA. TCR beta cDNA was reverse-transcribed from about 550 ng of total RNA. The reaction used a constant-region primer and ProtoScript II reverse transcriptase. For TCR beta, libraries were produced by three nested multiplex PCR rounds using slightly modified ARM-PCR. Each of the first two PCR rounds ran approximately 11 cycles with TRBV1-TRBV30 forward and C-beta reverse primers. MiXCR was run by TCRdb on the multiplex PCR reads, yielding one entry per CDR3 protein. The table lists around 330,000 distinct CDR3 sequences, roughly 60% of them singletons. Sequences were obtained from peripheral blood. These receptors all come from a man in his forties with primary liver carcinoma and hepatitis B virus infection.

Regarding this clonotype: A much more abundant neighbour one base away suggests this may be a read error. This CDR3 is CATGRQANTGELFF. Here the CDR3 DNA reads TGTGCCACCGGTAGGCAGGCGAACACCGGGGAGCTGTTTTTT. The chain is built from TRBV6-6 and TRBJ2-2; D unclear. This CDR3 is 14 amino acids long. Per germline, CDR1 MNHNY and CDR2 SVGAGI (reference sequence). V was clipped by 10 bases and J by 0 bases, with 12 bases between them.

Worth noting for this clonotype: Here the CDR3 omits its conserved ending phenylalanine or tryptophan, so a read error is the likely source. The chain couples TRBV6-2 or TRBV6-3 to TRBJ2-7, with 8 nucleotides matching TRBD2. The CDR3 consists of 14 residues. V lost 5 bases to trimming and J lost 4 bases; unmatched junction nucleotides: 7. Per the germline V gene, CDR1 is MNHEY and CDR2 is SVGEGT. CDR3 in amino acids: CASSRAGERYEQYY. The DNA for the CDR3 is TGTGCCAGCAGTAGAGCGGGAGAACGTTACGAGCAGTACTAC.

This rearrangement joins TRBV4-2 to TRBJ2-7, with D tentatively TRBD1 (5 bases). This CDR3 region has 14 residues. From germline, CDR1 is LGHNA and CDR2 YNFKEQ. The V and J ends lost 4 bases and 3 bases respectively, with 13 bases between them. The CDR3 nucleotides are TGTGCCAGCAGCCTGACAGAAAGCCTCTACGAGCAGTACTTC. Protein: CASSLTESLYEQYF.

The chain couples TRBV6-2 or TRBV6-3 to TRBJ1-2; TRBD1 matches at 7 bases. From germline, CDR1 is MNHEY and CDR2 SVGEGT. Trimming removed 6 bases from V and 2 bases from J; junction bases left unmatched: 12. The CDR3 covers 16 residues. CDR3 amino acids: CASSHPPRQGNYGYTF. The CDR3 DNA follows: TGTGCCAGCAGCCATCCTCCGAGACAGGGCAACTATGGCTACACCTTC.

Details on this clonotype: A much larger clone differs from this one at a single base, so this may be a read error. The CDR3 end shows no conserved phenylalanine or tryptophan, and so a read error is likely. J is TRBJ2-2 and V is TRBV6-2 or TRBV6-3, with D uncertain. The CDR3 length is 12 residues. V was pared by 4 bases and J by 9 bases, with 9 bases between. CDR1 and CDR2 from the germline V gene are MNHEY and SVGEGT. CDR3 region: CASSSLRRELFY. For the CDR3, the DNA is TGTGCCAGCAGTTCCCTACGAAGGGAGCTGTTTTAT.

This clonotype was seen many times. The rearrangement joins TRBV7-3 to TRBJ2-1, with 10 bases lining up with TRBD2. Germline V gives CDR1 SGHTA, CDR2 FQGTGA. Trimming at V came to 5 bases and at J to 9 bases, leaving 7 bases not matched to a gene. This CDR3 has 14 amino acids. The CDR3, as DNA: TGTGCCAGCAGCCCTAGCGGGAGAGTAAGTGAGCAGTTCTTC. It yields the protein CASSPSGRVSEQFF.

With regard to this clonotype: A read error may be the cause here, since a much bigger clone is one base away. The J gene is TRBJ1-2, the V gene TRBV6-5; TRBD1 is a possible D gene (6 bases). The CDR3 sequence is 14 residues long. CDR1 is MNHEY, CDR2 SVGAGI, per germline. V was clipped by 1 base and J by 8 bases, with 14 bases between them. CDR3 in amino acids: CASSYFRGASGYTF. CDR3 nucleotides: TGTGCCAGCAGTTACTTTCGGGGGGCGAGCGGCTACACCTTC.

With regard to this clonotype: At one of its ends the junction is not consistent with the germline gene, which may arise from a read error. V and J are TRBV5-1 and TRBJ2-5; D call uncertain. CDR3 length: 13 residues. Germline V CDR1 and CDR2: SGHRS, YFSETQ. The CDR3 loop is CASSLPAQETQCF. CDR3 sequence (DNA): TGCGCCAGCAGCCTCCCAGCTCAAGAGACCCAGTGCTTC.

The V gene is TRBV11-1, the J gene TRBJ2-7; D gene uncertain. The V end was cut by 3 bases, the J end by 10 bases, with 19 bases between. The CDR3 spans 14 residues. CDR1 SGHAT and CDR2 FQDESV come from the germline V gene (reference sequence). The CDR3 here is CASSFSIGFADQYF. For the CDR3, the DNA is TGTGCCAGCAGCTTTTCGATCGGCTTTGCCGACCAGTACTTC.

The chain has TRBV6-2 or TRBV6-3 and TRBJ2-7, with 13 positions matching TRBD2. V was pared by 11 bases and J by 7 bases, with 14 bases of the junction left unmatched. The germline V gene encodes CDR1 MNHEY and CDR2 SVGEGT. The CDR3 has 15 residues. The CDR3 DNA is TGTGCCGGCACCGTAGGACTAGCGGGAGTTAGTGAGCAGTACTTC. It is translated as CAGTVGLAGVSEQYF.

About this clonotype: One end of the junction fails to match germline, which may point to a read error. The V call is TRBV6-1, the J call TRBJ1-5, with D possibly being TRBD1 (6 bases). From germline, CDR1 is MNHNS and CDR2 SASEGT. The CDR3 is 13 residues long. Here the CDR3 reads CTSSEGGSLPQHF. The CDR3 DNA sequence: TGTACCAGCAGTGAGGGGGGGAGTCTGCCCCAGCATTTT.